This note documents a single TCR beta chain sequence. This sample is drawn from a study of blood T cell repertoires in COVID-19. The wider study: There were acute and convalescent COVID-19 samples, and they came from the United States, Italy and Spain. Sample material is recorded as cDNA or gDNA derived from T cells, B-cell-depleted T cells, or PBMCs.

V was clipped by 5 bases and J by 6 bases; unmatched bases: 5. CDR1 and CDR2 from the germline V gene are SGHTA and FQGNSA. The CDR3 has 13 residues. Original processing notes: From reference gene primer amplification, estimates of nucleated cell counts were derived. This table comes from immunoSEQ multiplex PCR, and its TCRdb copy is limited to in-frame clones, with some not included. V and J calls and clone size are those listed in that table; D and trimming were worked out from the DNA. The sample shows about 80,000 clones, approximately 78% of them seen only once. The sequence derives from a woman between 65 and 79 years old with acute or convalescent COVID-19. V gene TRBV7-2 combines with J gene TRBJ1-2; TRBD1 agrees at 8 bases. Sequencing was done on a sample of peripheral blood. The CDR3 loop is CASSPSGQDGYTF. In DNA, the CDR3 is TGTGCCAGCAGCCCGTCGGGACAGGATGGCTACACCTTC.